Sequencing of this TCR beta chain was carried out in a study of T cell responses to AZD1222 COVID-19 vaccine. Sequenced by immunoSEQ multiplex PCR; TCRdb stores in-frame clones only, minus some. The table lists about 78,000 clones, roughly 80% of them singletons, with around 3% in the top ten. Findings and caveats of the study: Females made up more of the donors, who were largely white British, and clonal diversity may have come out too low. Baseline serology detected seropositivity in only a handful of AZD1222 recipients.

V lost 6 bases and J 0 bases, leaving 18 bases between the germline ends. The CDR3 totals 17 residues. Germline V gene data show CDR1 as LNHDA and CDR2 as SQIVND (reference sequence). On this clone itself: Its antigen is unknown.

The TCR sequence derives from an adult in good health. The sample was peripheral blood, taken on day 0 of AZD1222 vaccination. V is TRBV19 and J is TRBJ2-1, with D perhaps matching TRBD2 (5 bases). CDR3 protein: CASSPNGERSSYNEQFF. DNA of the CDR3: TGTGCCAGTAGCCCAAACGGAGAGCGGAGCTCCTACAATGAGCAGTTCTTC.